These 31 T cell receptor beta chains were sequenced from one sample in a study of neurological immune-mediated disorders. TCRdb passed the 5' RACE reads through MiXCR, listing each CDR3 protein once. The sample shows 25,000 to 35,000 distinct CDR3 sequences, about an eighth of them seen only once. Sequenced: PBMCs. These receptors were obtained from a woman aged 55 to 70 in good health.

This clonotype was seen repeatedly, ten times or more. This chain uses TRBV21-1 with TRBJ1-5. TRBV21-1 is classified as a pseudogene. The length of the CDR3 is 18 residues. This chain's CDR3 is CASSIRRGKMAVNQPQHF. The CDR3 DNA reads as TGTGCCAGCAGCATCCGAAGAGGGAAAATGGCAGTCAATCAGCCCCAGCATTTT.

This clonotype came up many times. The rearrangement uses TRBV5-1 and TRBJ2-3; D may be TRBD2 (5 bases). The CDR3 spans 15 residues. V lost 5 bases to trimming and J lost 7 bases, with 20 bases between them. CDR1 and CDR2 (germline): SGHRS, YFSETQ. Here the CDR3 DNA reads TGCGCCAGCAGTACGGCGCAGCCTCTCGGGAATACGCAGTATTTT. It encodes CASSTAQPLGNTQYF. Variable domain in full (rest from reference TRBV5-1 and TRBJ2-3): KAGVTQTPRYLIKTRGQQVTLSCSPISGHRSVSWYQQTPGQGLQFLFEYFSETQRNKGNFPGRFSGRQFSNSRSEMNVSTLELGDSALYLCASSTAQPLGNTQYFGPGTRLTVL.

This clonotype was detected a few times. The chain combines TRBV28 with TRBJ2-4, with D perhaps TRBD1 or TRBD2 (5 bases each). Trimming removed 6 bases from V and 0 bases from J, with 15 bases in between. The germline V gene has CDR1 MDHEN and CDR2 SYDVKM. The CDR3 has 16 amino acids. CDR3 coding DNA: TGTGCCAGCAGCCCCGGGGCGTGGGCAGCCAAAAACATTCAGTACTTC. Its translation is CASSPGAWAAKNIQYF.

This clonotype was counted ten times or more. The chain employs TRBV6-5 and TRBJ2-2; D might be TRBD1 or TRBD2, each matching 5 bases. The CDR3 is 15 amino acids. The germline V and J ends were trimmed by 7 bases and 0 bases, with 12 bases remaining between them. The germline gives CDR1 MNHEY, CDR2 SVGAGI. CDR3 protein: CASIHGDANTGELFF. In DNA, the CDR3 is TGTGCCAGCATCCACGGGGACGCGAACACCGGGGAGCTGTTTTTT.

This clonotype was counted many times. CDR3 amino acids: CASSPRRLPTDTQYF. As DNA, the CDR3 is TGCGCCAGCAGCCCTAGGCGACTCCCCACAGATACGCAGTATTTT. V gene TRBV5-1 combines with J gene TRBJ2-3; D gene uncertain. Germline values: CDR1 SGHRS, CDR2 YFSETQ. This CDR3 contains 15 residues. V lost 4 bases to trimming and J lost 2 bases, with 14 bases between them. Based on the CDR3 plus reference TRBV5-1 and TRBJ2-3, the full variable domain is KAGVTQTPRYLIKTRGQQVTLSCSPISGHRSVSWYQQTPGQGLQFLFEYFSETQRNKGNFPGRFSGRQFSNSRSEMNVSTLELGDSALYLCASSPRRLPTDTQYFGPGTRLTVL.

This clonotype showed up many times. J is TRBJ2-7 and V is TRBV2; 8 bases align to TRBD1. There are 13 residues in the CDR3. Unmatched junction bases numbered 3, after V lost 4 bases and J lost 4 bases. CDR1 and CDR2 (germline): SNHLY, FYNNEI. The CDR3: CASSGRQGYEQYF. As DNA, the CDR3 is TGTGCCAGCAGTGGAAGACAGGGGTACGAGCAGTACTTC.

In its sample, this clonotype was seen many times. The chain carries TRBV12-3 or TRBV12-4 and TRBJ2-3; TRBD2 agrees at 8 bases. The CDR3 length is 14 residues. The junction had 4 bases not matched to a gene; V was cut back by 4 bases and J by 4 bases. The CDR3 coding sequence is TGTGCCAGCAGTTCTCGGGGGGGGGCAGATACGCAGTATTTT. Residues: CASSSRGGADTQYF.

In this sample, this clonotype turned up many times. The J gene is TRBJ1-1, the V gene TRBV20-1; 8 positions match TRBD1. The CDR3 loop spans 18 amino acids. V gave up 0 bases and J gave up 4 bases; unmatched junction bases: 16. CDR1 is DFQATT, CDR2 SNEGSKA, per germline (reference sequence). The CDR3 nucleotides read TGCAGTGCTAGAGATCGATTAGGGCAGGGGGCTATGGTCACTGAAGCTTTCTTT. As protein: CSARDRLGQGAMVTEAFF.

In this sample, this clonotype turned up many times. This chain joins TRBV4-1 and TRBJ1-2; 10 bases match TRBD1. The CDR3 is 17 residues long. Germline V gives CDR1 MGHRA, CDR2 YSYEKL. V dropped 1 base and J dropped 2; count of bases not matched to a gene: 7. In DNA, the CDR3 is TGCGCCAGCAGCCAAGTTCCTTTGACAGGGGGCAACTATGGCTACACCTTC. Amino acids: CASSQVPLTGGNYGYTF.

Ten or more counts support this clonotype. This chain joins TRBV5-1 and TRBJ2-7; 7 bases match TRBD1. With V trimmed by 2 bases and J by 2 bases, 4 bases remained unmatched. The germline V gene encodes CDR1 SGHRS and CDR2 YFSETQ. The CDR3 length is 14 residues. CDR3: CASSLTGTAYEQYF. The CDR3 DNA sequence: TGCGCCAGCAGCTTAACCGGGACAGCCTACGAGCAGTACTTC.

Many counts were recorded for this clonotype. V usage is TRBV18 and J usage is TRBJ2-7; 7 bases agree with TRBD1. The V gene's germline CDR1 is KGHSH and CDR2 LQKENI. The CDR3 consists of 16 residues. V lost 4 bases to trimming and J lost 3 bases; unmatched junction nucleotides: 12. The CDR3 DNA reads as TGTGCCAGCTCACAAGGGGGCCACAGGGCCGGCTACGAGCAGTACTTC. Its protein is CASSQGGHRAGYEQYF.

This clonotype occurred many times. The gene calls are TRBV9 and TRBJ2-3, with D uncertain. The CDR3 runs to 15 residues. The V gene lost 1 base and the J gene lost 1 base, with 10 bases spanning the gap. In germline, CDR1 is SGDLS, CDR2 YYNGEE. CDR3 sequence: CASSVRERGTDTQYF. CDR3 nucleotide sequence: TGTGCCAGCAGCGTACGTGAGCGTGGCACAGATACGCAGTATTTT.

There are many counts of this clonotype. The V call is TRBV19, the J call TRBJ1-4; weak D call: TRBD1 (6 bases). V gave up 9 bases and J gave up 2 bases, with 16 bases separating them. From germline, CDR1 is LNHDA and CDR2 SQIVND (reference sequence). There are 15 residues in the CDR3. For the CDR3, the DNA is TGTGCCAGGAAGACAGGAGGGCTGACTAATGAAAAACTGTTTTTT. It is translated as CARKTGGLTNEKLFF.

This clonotype appeared many times. The chain recombines TRBV7-2 with TRBJ2-4; 10 nucleotides match TRBD1. Germline trimming cut 5 bases from V and 6 bases from J; bases unmatched to any gene: 10. The CDR3 extends over 16 amino acids. Germline-derived CDR1 and CDR2 are SGHTA and FQGNSA. The CDR3 loop is CASSPGQRDRGNIQYF. CDR3 coding DNA: TGTGCCAGCAGCCCGGGACAGCGGGACAGGGGAAACATTCAGTACTTC.

The table lists this clonotype with many counts. The V and J genes are TRBV12-3 or TRBV12-4 and TRBJ2-7; D is unclear. Trimming pared 4 bases from V and 5 bases from J, leaving 15 bases between. The CDR3 consists of 14 residues. CDR3: CASSSWAGSDEQYF. DNA for the CDR3: TGTGCCAGCAGTTCATGGGCAGGTTCGGACGAGCAGTACTTC.

CDR3 DNA sequence: TGTGCCAGCAGCTTAGACCCTAGCGAGGACGAGCAGTACTTC. Its protein product is CASSLDPSEDEQYF. The rearrangement joins TRBV7-6 to TRBJ2-7, with D perhaps matching TRBD2 (6 bases). This CDR3 contains 14 residues. Between the trimmed V and J ends, which lost 1 base and 5 bases, there was a span of 12 bases. CDR1 is SGHVS, CDR2 FNYEAQ, per germline.

This rearrangement joins TRBV13 to TRBJ1-1; a weak D match, TRBD1 (5 bases). Trimming removed 7 bases from V and 11 bases from J, with 17 bases in between. The CDR3 has 12 amino acids. Germline V gene data show CDR1 as PRHDT and CDR2 as FYEKMQ (reference sequence). The CDR3 nucleotides are TGTGCCAGCATTCTAACAGGATCCGATGCTTTCTTT. The encoded protein is CASILTGSDAFF.

This clonotype was detected ten times or more. CDR3 in amino acids: CASSLGTLTDTQYF. The CDR3 nucleotides are TGTGCCAGCAGCTTAGGGACACTCACAGATACGCAGTATTTT. This chain joins TRBV7-8 and TRBJ2-3, with D possibly being TRBD1 (5 bases). Trimming removed 1 base from V and 2 bases from J, with 7 bases in between. This CDR3 has 14 amino acids. CDR1 and CDR2 (germline): SGHVS, FQNEAQ.

This clonotype was recorded many times. The rearrangement uses TRBV5-1 and TRBJ2-1, with D possibly TRBD1 on 6 matching bases. The V end was cut by 1 base, the J end by 8 bases, with 10 bases between. The germline CDR1 and CDR2 sequences are SGHRS and YFSETQ. This CDR3 is 13 amino acids long. The CDR3 DNA sequence: TGCGCCAGCAGCTTGAAGGACAGCTATGAGCAGTTCTTC. It is translated as CASSLKDSYEQFF.

This clonotype occurred many times. The chain has TRBV7-9 and TRBJ2-5, with D hard to call. Germline V lookup: CDR1 SEHNR, CDR2 FQNEAQ (reference sequence). The CDR3 has 13 amino acids. V was shortened by 3 bases and J by 4 bases, with 9 bases between the two germline ends. The CDR3 DNA sequence: TGTGCCAGCAGCTTGGGATCGGGAGAGACCCAGTACTTC. Its translation is CASSLGSGETQYF. Full variable domain (outside the CDR3, taken from reference TRBV7-9 and TRBJ2-5): DTGVSQNPRHKITKRGQNVTFRCDPISEHNRLYWYRQTLGQGPEFLTYFQNEAQLEKSRLLSDRFSAERPKGSFSTLEIQRTEQGDSAMYLCASSLGSGETQYFGPGTRLLVL.

There are many counts of this clonotype. This chain connects TRBV7-9 to TRBJ1-5, with 10 bases lining up with TRBD1. The CDR3 consists of 18 residues. Losses at the gene ends were 0 bases for V and 4 bases for J; bases not matched to a gene: 9. In germline, CDR1 is SEHNR, CDR2 FQNEAQ (reference sequence). CDR3: CASSLAAGGTGVNQPQHF. The CDR3 nucleotides are TGTGCCAGCAGCTTAGCCGCAGGCGGGACAGGGGTTAATCAGCCCCAGCATTTT.

This clonotype appeared many times. The rearrangement uses TRBV6-1 and TRBJ1-1, with D possibly TRBD1 on 5 matching bases. The germline V and J ends were trimmed by 0 bases and 1 base, with 9 bases remaining between them. This CDR3 has 15 residues. In germline, CDR1 is MNHNS, CDR2 SASEGT. CDR3 sequence (DNA): TGTGCCAGCAGTGAAGCGGGGCGGGGGAACACTGAAGCTTTCTTT. Its translation: CASSEAGRGNTEAFF.

This clonotype was counted ten times or more. The chain couples TRBV7-3 to TRBJ2-1, with a weak D call TRBD1 (6 bases). V was pared by 1 base and J by 8 bases, with 12 bases between. The CDR3 runs 14 residues. CDR1 SGHTA and CDR2 FQGTGA come from the germline V gene. CDR3 in DNA: TGTGCCAGCAGCTTAAATACAGGGACGGATGAGCAGTTCTTC. It yields the protein CASSLNTGTDEQFF.

There are many counts of this clonotype. The chain uses TRBV6-5 and TRBJ2-5; the D is unclear. V was clipped by 2 bases and J by 7 bases, with 14 bases between them. The CDR3 length is 14 residues. Germline assignment: CDR1 MNHEY and CDR2 SVGAGI. CDR3 loop: CASSYRERSGTQYF. Here the CDR3 DNA reads TGTGCCAGCAGTTACAGGGAACGAAGTGGGACCCAGTACTTC.

This clonotype has a single count. The V call is TRBV29-1, the J call TRBJ1-1; no firm D call. In germline, CDR1 is SQVTM, CDR2 ANQGSEA. Deletions cut 2 bases from V and 4 bases from J, with 20 bases between. The CDR3 is 16 amino acids. The CDR3 DNA is TGCAGCGTTGAATCAGAATCCCTATTCTTGGGCACTGAAGCTTTCTTT. Translating it yields CSVESESLFLGTEAFF.

This clonotype came up many times. This chain uses TRBV5-1 with TRBJ1-1, with TRBD1 matching 10 bases. There are 15 residues in the CDR3. V lost 4 bases to trimming and J lost 5 bases; unmatched junction nucleotides: 8. Germline V gene data show CDR1 as SGHRS and CDR2 as YFSETQ. This CDR3 is CASSLNRDRGTEAFF. The CDR3 region has the DNA TGCGCCAGCAGCCTCAACCGGGACAGGGGAACTGAAGCTTTCTTT.

Ten or more counts support this clonotype. The J gene is TRBJ2-2, the V gene TRBV3-1; no reliable D call. V shed 3 bases and J shed 2 bases, with 25 bases lying between them. Germline values: CDR1 LGHDT, CDR2 YNNKEL (reference sequence). CDR3 length equals 20 residues. CDR3 amino acids: CASSQAYLLGRNENTGELFF. As DNA, the CDR3 is TGTGCCAGCAGCCAGGCTTACCTGCTAGGCAGGAATGAAAACACCGGGGAGCTGTTTTTT.

This clonotype was seen ten or more times. The chain links TRBV20-1 to TRBJ1-1; 7 bases are shared with TRBD1. This CDR3 has 15 residues. From germline, CDR1 is DFQATT and CDR2 SNEGSKA (reference sequence). The V gene end was trimmed by 6 bases and the J gene end by 0 bases; junction bases not matched to a gene: 10. The chain's CDR3 is CSAPRTGSMNTEAFF. CDR3 bases: TGCAGTGCCCCCCGGACAGGCAGCATGAACACTGAAGCTTTCTTT.

At least ten counts were recorded for this clonotype. The V call is TRBV20-1, the J call TRBJ1-5; the match to TRBD1 covers 11 bases. CDR1 DFQATT and CDR2 SNEGSKA come from the germline V gene (reference sequence). V shed 6 bases, J shed 5 bases, and the junction held 6 bases outside the gene matches. CDR3 size: 14 residues. CDR3 sequence: CSAPVGQGDQPQHF. The CDR3 DNA is TGCAGTGCCCCCGTGGGACAGGGGGATCAGCCCCAGCATTTT.

This clonotype appeared many times. The rearrangement links TRBV20-1 to TRBJ1-1; D remains ambiguous. The CDR3 has 15 residues. The V end was cut by 1 base, the J end by 0 bases, with 12 bases between. Germline lookup yields CDR1 DFQATT and CDR2 SNEGSKA (reference sequence). CDR3 DNA sequence: TGCAGTGCTAGAGCGGGGATGGGGATGAACACTGAAGCTTTCTTT. It is translated as CSARAGMGMNTEAFF.

This clonotype was observed many times. The CDR3, as DNA: TGCGCCAGCAGCCAAGAGGTAGCGGGGGGAATGAATACGCAGTATTTT. Its protein is CASSQEVAGGMNTQYF. The chain combines TRBV4-3 with TRBJ2-3; 10 positions match TRBD2. The CDR3 runs to 16 residues. Germline V gene data show CDR1 as LGHNA and CDR2 as YSLEER. J gave up 7 bases and V 0 bases, and 7 bases lay outside the gene matches.